The 27 T cell receptor beta chains reported below all come from one sample, sequenced in a study of monozygotic twins with inflammatory bowel disease. After re-calling the 5' RACE reads, TCRdb lists one entry per CDR3 protein, DNA absent. The table lists 200,000 to 250,000 distinct CDR3 sequences, with 1.6% in the top ten. Source material: blood. All receptors come from a human donor with ulcerative colitis or Crohn's disease, or a healthy co-twin of an affected twin (not recorded which).

The J gene is TRBJ1-2, the V gene TRBV5-1; TCRdb gives TRBD1 as the D gene, but with no DNA this cannot be confirmed. CDR1 and CDR2 from the germline V gene are SGHRS and YFSETQ. There are 18 residues in the CDR3. CDR3 sequence: CASSLAAGGDAANYGYTF.

The chain combines TRBV5-8 with TRBJ2-5. Germline loops: CDR1 SGHTS, CDR2 YDEGEE. This CDR3 has 12 residues. CDR3 loop: CVSSRLQETQYF.

The chain recombines TRBV7-3 with TRBJ1-1; no DNA is available, so the TRBD1 call from TCRdb remains unchecked. The germline V gene has CDR1 SGHTA and CDR2 FQGTGA. The CDR3 length is 15 residues. CDR3: CASSSSGTGVTEAFF.

The chain recombines TRBV7-2 with TRBJ1-2; the D call from TCRdb, TRBD1, cannot be confirmed without DNA. Germline CDR1 reads SGHTA; CDR2 reads FQGNSA. The CDR3 spans 15 residues. CDR3 loop: CASSAHRGLPTGYTF.

This chain joins TRBV2 and TRBJ2-1; TCRdb returns TRBD2, unconfirmable since there is no DNA. The CDR3 runs to 15 residues. Germline CDR1 is SNHLY and CDR2 is FYNNEI. The CDR3 here is CASSELAGAYNEQFF.

This chain links TRBV29-1 with TRBJ2-6; TCRdb outputs TRBD1, but without DNA this stays unchecked. Germline V gives CDR1 SQVTM, CDR2 ANQGSEA. The CDR3 runs 14 residues. This CDR3 reads CSVAEGAGANVLTF.

The CDR3: CASSLHGGPQNIQYF. The chain combines TRBV7-2 with TRBJ2-4; TCRdb gives TRBD1 as the D gene, but with no DNA this cannot be confirmed. The germline CDR1 and CDR2 sequences are SGHTA and FQGNSA. The CDR3 has 15 amino acids.

The J gene is TRBJ2-7, the V gene TRBV5-5; with no DNA, the TCRdb D assignment of TRBD1 cannot be verified. The CDR3 spans 15 residues. The germline V gene has CDR1 SGHKS and CDR2 YYEKEE (reference sequence). The CDR3 spells CASSYRGLSSYEQYF.

The chain combines TRBV20-1 with TRBJ2-7; the TCRdb call, TRBD1, lacks DNA for checking. CDR3 length: 15 residues. Germline V CDR1 and CDR2: DFQATT, SNEGSKA (reference sequence). CDR3 sequence reads: CSAPKDRGLSYEQYF.

This chain links TRBV7-9 with TRBJ2-5; TCRdb's D call of TRBD2 is untestable without DNA. There are 13 residues in the CDR3. From germline, CDR1 is SEHNR and CDR2 FQNEAQ (reference sequence). The CDR3 loop reads CASSWGLVETQYF. The whole variable domain, filled in from reference TRBV7-9 and TRBJ2-5, reads DTGVSQNPRHKITKRGQNVTFRCDPISEHNRLYWYRQTLGQGPEFLTYFQNEAQLEKSRLLSDRFSAERPKGSFSTLEIQRTEQGDSAMYLCASSWGLVETQYFGPGTRLLVL.

This chain connects TRBV5-1 to TRBJ2-6. Germline loops: CDR1 SGHRS, CDR2 YFSETQ. The CDR3 has 15 residues. CDR3 sequence: CASSLFYSGANVLTF.

V usage is TRBV7-9 and J usage is TRBJ1-6; TCRdb's D gene call, TRBD1, goes unchecked for lack of DNA. The CDR3 runs 14 residues. CDR1 and CDR2 from the germline V gene are SEHNR and FQNEAQ (reference sequence). The CDR3 region is CASSLTGARSPLHF.

The chain combines TRBV20-1 with TRBJ2-3; the TCRdb call, TRBD1, lacks DNA for checking. CDR1 and CDR2 (germline): DFQATT, SNEGSKA (reference sequence). The CDR3 is 14 residues long. CDR3 loop: CSATRSGVGDTQYF.

The rearrangement joins TRBV7-6 to TRBJ1-1; the TCRdb call, TRBD1, lacks DNA for checking. Per germline, CDR1 SGHVS and CDR2 FNYEAQ. This CDR3 has 16 residues. CDR3 sequence reads: CASSSSGTGSHTEAFF.

J is TRBJ2-1 and V is TRBV20-1; there is no DNA to check the TCRdb D call of TRBD2. The CDR3 spans 14 residues. Germline values: CDR1 DFQATT, CDR2 SNEGSKA (reference sequence). The CDR3 is CSALAGSSYNEQFF.

This chain's CDR3 is CASSFPSGLSTDTQYF. V usage is TRBV5-1 and J usage is TRBJ2-3; as DNA is missing, the TRBD2 call by TCRdb cannot be tested. CDR1 and CDR2 (germline): SGHRS, YFSETQ. The CDR3 is 16 residues long.

The V gene is TRBV7-9, the J gene TRBJ1-1. The CDR3 extends over 15 amino acids. Looked up from germline, CDR1 is SEHNR and CDR2 is FQNEAQ (reference sequence). CDR3 residues: CASSLSPTGYTEAFF.

This rearrangement joins TRBV11-2 to TRBJ2-1; with no DNA, the TCRdb D assignment of TRBD2 cannot be verified. CDR1 is SGHAT, CDR2 FQNNGV, per germline. The CDR3 runs 17 residues. The CDR3 here is CATSDRLTSGGEDEQFF.

The chain couples TRBV5-1 to TRBJ1-1; TCRdb reports TRBD1, a call that lacks DNA to check it against. The CDR3 spans 14 residues. Germline-derived CDR1 and CDR2 are SGHRS and YFSETQ. CDR3 sequence: CASSSDRVDTEAFF.

CDR3 sequence: CASSYVGAAKNIQYF. The chain carries TRBV6-5 and TRBJ2-4. CDR1 and CDR2 from the germline V gene are MNHEY and SVGAGI. The CDR3 is 15 residues long.

This chain uses TRBV11-2 with TRBJ2-1; as DNA is missing, the TRBD1 call by TCRdb cannot be tested. The germline V gene has CDR1 SGHAT and CDR2 FQNNGV. The CDR3 is 16 residues long. This chain's CDR3 is CASSSRRDALSDEQFF. The complete variable domain, with remaining parts taken from reference TRBV11-2 and TRBJ2-1, reads EAGVAQSPRYKIIEKRQSVAFWCNPISGHATLYWYQQILGQGPKLLIQFQNNGVVDDSQLPKDRFSAERLKGVDSTLKIQPAKLEDSAVYLCASSSRRDALSDEQFFGPGTRLTVL.

This chain's CDR3 is CATSPVPGQGYYGYTF. V usage is TRBV15 and J usage is TRBJ1-2; with no DNA, the TCRdb D assignment of TRBD1 cannot be verified. Germline lookup yields CDR1 LNHNV and CDR2 YYDKDF (reference sequence). This CDR3 spans 16 amino acids.

The rearrangement uses TRBV6-1 and TRBJ1-6. The CDR3 runs 13 residues. The germline CDR1 and CDR2 sequences are MNHNS and SASEGT. CDR3 sequence reads: CASSERLSSPLHF.

The chain is built from TRBV19 and TRBJ1-1; the TRBD1 assignment by TCRdb is unverifiable without DNA. This CDR3 is built from 16 residues. Per germline, CDR1 LNHDA and CDR2 SQIVND (reference sequence). CDR3: CASSTTPAVLDTEAFF.

The chain joins TRBV7-6 to TRBJ1-2. The germline gives CDR1 SGHVS, CDR2 FNYEAQ. There are 13 residues in the CDR3. CDR3 amino acids: CASSPNGEYGYTF. Combining the CDR3 with reference TRBV7-6 and TRBJ1-2 gives the whole variable domain GAGVSQSPRYKVTKRGQDVALRCDPISGHVSLYWYRQALGQGPEFLTYFNYEAQQDKSGLPNDRFSAERPEGSISTLTIQRTEQRDSAMYRCASSPNGEYGYTFGSGTRLTVV.

The chain carries TRBV20-1 and TRBJ1-5; TCRdb calls TRBD1, which cannot be checked without DNA. Germline lookup yields CDR1 DFQATT and CDR2 SNEGSKA (reference sequence). The CDR3 is 12 residues long. CDR3: CSAGRGDQPQHF.

The rearrangement links TRBV7-9 to TRBJ2-2. The CDR3 runs 13 residues. The V gene's germline CDR1 is SEHNR and CDR2 FQNEAQ (reference sequence). CDR3 amino acids: CASSPSGGGELFF.